Following are 16 T cell receptor beta chains from one sample sequenced in a study of graft-versus-host responses after intestinal transplantation. Antigens of these TCRs are unknown. Sequencing was performed with immunoSEQ multiplex PCR; in TCRdb, only in-frame clones are kept and a portion is missing. The sample carries about 120,000 clones, 95% recorded once. Sequencing was performed on unstimulated CD8+ T cells sorted from spleen or lymph node cells, taken before intestinal transplant. The source is a human donor who received an intestinal transplant.

The CDR3 region is CASSQLNPFDEQFF. Written as DNA, the CDR3 is TGCGCCAGCAGCCAACTCAACCCCTTCGATGAGCAGTTCTTC. J is TRBJ2-1 and V is TRBV4-1; D gene unclear. Germline V gene data show CDR1 as MGHRA and CDR2 as YSYEKL. This CDR3 is built from 14 residues. V dropped 2 bases and J dropped 8 bases, with 13 bases sitting between them.

The genes are TRBV10-1 and TRBJ2-1, with D possibly matching TRBD2 (6 bases). V shed 3 bases and J shed 6 bases, with 9 bases lying between them. The CDR3 runs to 13 residues. CDR1 and CDR2 from the germline V gene are WNHNN and SYGVQD (reference sequence). CDR3 bases: TGCGCCAGCAGTGATCCCGGGGGCAATGAGCAGTTCTTC. Amino acid sequence: CASSDPGGNEQFF.

The gene calls are TRBV30 and TRBJ2-1, with 10 bases identical to TRBD2. Looked up from germline, CDR1 is GTSNPN and CDR2 is SVGIG (reference sequence). J gave up 8 bases and V 2 bases, and 9 bases lay outside the gene matches. This CDR3 has 15 amino acids. The CDR3 DNA follows: TGTGCCTGGAGTCGGACTAGCGGATGGCAAGATGAGCAGTTCTTC. It is translated as CAWSRTSGWQDEQFF.

Only one count was recorded for this clone. The genes are TRBV25-1 and TRBJ2-7, with 8 bases that match TRBD1. Losses at the gene ends were 4 bases for V and 6 bases for J; bases not matched to a gene: 2. Germline CDR1 reads MGHDK; CDR2 reads SYGVNS. There are 12 residues in the CDR3. The DNA of the CDR3 is TGTGCCAGCAGTGTTACAGGGGGCGAGCAGTACTTC. Translated: CASSVTGGEQYF.

The CDR3 reads CASDENTEAFF. CDR3 DNA sequence: TGTGCCAGCGATGAAAACACTGAAGCTTTCTTT. V and J are TRBV7-9 and TRBJ1-1; no firm D call. Trimming took 8 bases from V and 2 from J, leaving 6 bases between them. CDR1 SEHNR and CDR2 FQNEAQ come from the germline V gene (reference sequence). The CDR3 has 11 amino acids.

This clone was observed a few times. CDR3: CASSPGTGGEQYF. In DNA, the CDR3 is TGTGCCAGCAGCCCCGGGACAGGGGGCGAGCAGTACTTC. This chain joins TRBV9 and TRBJ2-5, with 11 bases matching TRBD1. TRBJ2-7 matches the DNA end more closely, so the J call is doubtful. The CDR3 extends over 13 amino acids. CDR1 SGDLS and CDR2 YYNGEE come from the germline V gene.

The J gene is TRBJ2-1, the V gene TRBV27; 10 nucleotides agree with TRBD2. Germline V gene lookup returns CDR1 MNHEY and CDR2 SMNVEV (reference sequence). There are 18 residues in the CDR3. V gave up 3 bases and J gave up 3 bases; unmatched junction bases: 11. CDR3 nucleotide sequence: TGTGCCAGCAGTTTCGGGGCGGAACTAGCGGGATTCTACAATGAGCAGTTCTTC. Translating it yields CASSFGAELAGFYNEQFF.

Only a few counts were recorded for this clone. V is TRBV19 and J is TRBJ1-1, with D uncertain. Trimming took off 3 bases at V and 1 base at J, with 6 bases between the two ends. CDR3 length equals 13 residues. Per germline, CDR1 LNHDA and CDR2 SQIVND (reference sequence). The CDR3 region has the DNA TGTGCCAGTAGTATCTCACCGAACACTGAAGCTTTCTTT. This codes for CASSISPNTEAFF.

This chain uses TRBV28 with TRBJ1-2; 7 bases align to TRBD1. The ends lost 3 bases at V and 8 bases at J; junction bases unmatched: 6. CDR3 size: 13 residues. Germline CDR1 MDHEN, CDR2 SYDVKM. The CDR3 loop reads CASSFHPGGGYTF. In DNA, the CDR3 is TGTGCCAGCAGTTTTCATCCAGGGGGAGGCTACACCTTC.

V gene TRBV4-1 combines with J gene TRBJ2-1; D gene ambiguous. CDR1 and CDR2 from the germline V gene are MGHRA and YSYEKL. Trimming took 0 bases from V and 0 from J, leaving 6 bases between them. CDR3 size: 15 residues. In nucleotides, the CDR3 is TGCGCCAGCAGCCAAGACAGCGTCTCCTACAATGAGCAGTTCTTC. Protein product: CASSQDSVSYNEQFF.

V gene TRBV12-5 combines with J gene TRBJ2-1; D remains ambiguous. Trimming took 2 bases from V and 6 from J, leaving 14 bases between them. In germline, CDR1 is LGHNT, CDR2 FRNRAP. This CDR3 has 15 amino acids. This CDR3 is CASGLFPGPINEQFF. CDR3 DNA sequence: TGTGCTAGTGGTTTGTTCCCTGGACCGATCAATGAGCAGTTCTTC.

This clone was detected once. The chain links TRBV23-1 to TRBJ2-2; tentative D call: TRBD2 (6 bases). TRBV23-1 is an ORF, with its function uncertain. The length of the CDR3 is 21 residues. V was pared by 4 bases and J by 5 bases, with 32 bases between. As DNA, the CDR3 is TGCGCCAGCAGTCCCATAGGGACTCCGGACCTCCCCGGTACTGATACCGGGGAGCTGTTTTTT. It yields the protein CASSPIGTPDLPGTDTGELFF.

J is TRBJ1-5 and V is TRBV30; 7 bases fit TRBD1. With 0 bases clipped from V and 6 bases from J, the junction kept 5 bases outside the gene matches. The CDR3 is made up of 14 amino acids. From germline, CDR1 is GTSNPN and CDR2 SVGIG (reference sequence). In DNA form, the CDR3 reads TGTGCCTGGAGTGTAGGGCCAGGGGGTCAGCCCCAGCATTTT. Translating it yields CAWSVGPGGQPQHF.

This chain uses TRBV7-8 with TRBJ1-3; D gene ambiguous. The CDR3 spans 15 residues. The V gene's germline CDR1 is SGHVS and CDR2 FQNEAQ. Trimming pared 0 bases from V and 0 bases from J, leaving 6 bases between. CDR3 DNA sequence: TGTGCCAGCAGCTTAGCGAGCTACTCTGGAAACACCATATATTTT. Its protein is CASSLASYSGNTIYF.

This clone was detected once. This rearrangement joins TRBV13 to TRBJ2-1, with 11 bases matching TRBD2. The CDR3 sequence is 16 residues long. Germline trimming cut 5 bases from V and 3 bases from J; bases unmatched to any gene: 6. Germline V lookup: CDR1 PRHDT, CDR2 FYEKMQ (reference sequence). CDR3 coding DNA: TGTGCCAGCAGCAGAACACTAGCGGGAGTCTACAATGAGCAGTTCTTC. The encoded protein is CASSRTLAGVYNEQFF.

The V gene is TRBV18, the J gene TRBJ2-1; TRBD2 aligns across 7 bases. In germline, CDR1 is KGHSH, CDR2 LQKENI. This CDR3 is built from 20 residues. The J segment lost 0 bases and the V segment lost 6 bases, leaving 20 bases of the junction unmatched. In DNA, the CDR3 is TGTGCCAGCTCCCGTTTGGCTAGCGGTCCTCCGAGGCTCTCCTACAATGAGCAGTTCTTC. Its translation is CASSRLASGPPRLSYNEQFF.